One T cell receptor beta chain is described in this entry. Its antigen is undetermined. Given a much more abundant clone one base away, this may be a read error. Researchers made TCR beta libraries by using iRepertoire HTBI primers and running Arm-PCR on CDR3 regions. TCRdb processed the multiplex PCR reads anew with MiXCR; each CDR3 protein has one entry. The sample contains some 420,000 distinct CDR3 sequences, approximately 22% of which appear only once. The time point: persistent/refractory GD, antithyroid drugs over 5 years with positive TRAb. From RNA extracted from PBMCs, the TCR library was made. The CDR3 has 14 residues. Trimming pared 4 bases from V and 8 bases from J, leaving 17 bases between. CDR1 is MNHEY, CDR2 SVGEGT, per germline. This record belongs to a study of regulatory T cells in long-lasting Graves disease. General study results and limits: Lower TCR diversity was seen in persistent Graves' patients than in newly diagnosed ones. Persistent disease showed a preference for TRBV28, TRBJ1-2 and TRBJ2-5.

The rearrangement uses TRBV6-2 or TRBV6-3 and TRBJ1-1, with D possibly TRBD1 on 6 matching bases. The starting material was peripheral blood mononuclear cells (PBMCs), obtained when the disease was refractory, from a patient treated with antithyroid drugs. The clonotype was recovered from a female donor with Graves disease. Written as DNA, the CDR3 is TGTGCCAGCAGTTTCCCGAGGACAAGGGGGGAAGCTTTCTTT. Translation: CASSFPRTRGEAFF.